This section outlines one T cell receptor beta chain sequence together with its context. In the original analysis: From reference gene primer amplification, estimates of nucleated cell counts were derived. The table came from immunoSEQ multiplex PCR; TCRdb's copy has only in-frame clones and leaves some out. The D gene and trimming were derived from the DNA, and the V and J assignments and clone size from that table. The sample shows 150,000 to 200,000 clones, around 93% of them seen only once. This sample was taken from a study of blood T cell repertoires in COVID-19. Sequencing was done on a sample of peripheral blood. This TCR was sampled from a woman between 50 and 59 years old with acute or convalescent COVID-19.

The CDR3 sequence: CAWSVRLASETQYF. CDR3 nucleotide sequence: TGTGCCTGGAGTGTACGGCTAGCAAGTGAGACCCAGTACTTC. V is TRBV30 and J is TRBJ2-5; D may be TRBD2 (5 bases). CDR1 GTSNPN and CDR2 SVGIG come from the germline V gene (reference sequence). The CDR3 length is 14 residues. The V end lost 0 bases, the J end lost 5 bases, and 13 bases lay between the germline ends.